This T cell receptor beta chain was identified in a study of T cell changes during pregnancy in multiple sclerosis. Libraries were prepared by immunoSEQ multiplex PCR; TCRdb keeps only in-frame clonotypes and omits some of them. The data show around 100,000 clones, with about 91% seen just once and roughly 0.93% held by the top ten. The material sequenced was peripheral blood, taken after pregnancy. This receptor was obtained from a female donor with multiple sclerosis, enrolled in a pregnancy study.

The DNA for the CDR3 is TGCGCCAGCAGCTTGCTTGCCGGGATGAGCTACAATGAGCAGTTCTTC. Its protein product is CASSLLAGMSYNEQFF. The rearrangement joins TRBV5-1 to TRBJ2-1; a weak D match, TRBD2 (5 bases). The CDR3 loop spans 16 amino acids. Germline V gene data show CDR1 as SGHRS and CDR2 as YFSETQ. Trimming took off 1 base at V and 3 bases at J, with 14 bases between the two ends. Full variable domain (missing parts from reference TRBV5-1 and TRBJ2-1): KAGVTQTPRYLIKTRGQQVTLSCSPISGHRSVSWYQQTPGQGLQFLFEYFSETQRNKGNFPGRFSGRQFSNSRSEMNVSTLELGDSALYLCASSLLAGMSYNEQFFGPGTRLTVL.